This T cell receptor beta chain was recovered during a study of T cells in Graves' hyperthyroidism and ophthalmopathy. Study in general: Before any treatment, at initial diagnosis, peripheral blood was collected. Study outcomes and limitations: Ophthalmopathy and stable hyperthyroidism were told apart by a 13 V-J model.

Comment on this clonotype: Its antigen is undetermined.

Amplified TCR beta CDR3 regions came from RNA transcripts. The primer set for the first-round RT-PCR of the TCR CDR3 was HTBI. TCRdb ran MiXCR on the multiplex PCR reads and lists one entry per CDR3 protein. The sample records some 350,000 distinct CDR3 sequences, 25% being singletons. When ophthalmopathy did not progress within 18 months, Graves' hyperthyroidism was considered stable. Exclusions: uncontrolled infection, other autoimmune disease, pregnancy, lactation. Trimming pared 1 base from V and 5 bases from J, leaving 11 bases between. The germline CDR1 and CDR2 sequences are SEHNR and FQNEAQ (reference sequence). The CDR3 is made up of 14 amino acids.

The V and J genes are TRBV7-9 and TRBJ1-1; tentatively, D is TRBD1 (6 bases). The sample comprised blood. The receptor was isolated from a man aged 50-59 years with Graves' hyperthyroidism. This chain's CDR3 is CASSLVTGKTEAFF. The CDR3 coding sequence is TGTGCCAGCAGCTTAGTAACAGGGAAGACTGAAGCTTTCTTT.